This is a list of T cell receptor beta chains from one sample in a study of T cell responses to AZD1222 COVID-19 vaccine. Data came from immunoSEQ multiplex PCR; TCRdb stores just in-frame clones and leaves some out. The sample lists 100,000 to 150,000 clones, about 91% occurring once. The specimen comprised peripheral blood, sampled on day 0 of AZD1222 vaccination. These TCRs come from an adult in good health. The conserved cysteine and the conserved F or W are not part of the CDR3 here. The order of the fields is J gene, D gene, V gene, CDR3 protein. D genes are given only for firm matches.

j_gene: TRBJ1-2; d_gene: NA; v_gene: TRBV28; CDR3aa: ASSPRKDGDGYT
j_gene: TRBJ1-6; d_gene: NA; v_gene: TRBV5-1; CDR3aa: ASRGRYYSPLH
j_gene: TRBJ2-2; d_gene: TRBD2; v_gene: TRBV10-3; CDR3aa: AIRGTSGFSRDLIGELF
j_gene: TRBJ2-1; d_gene: NA; v_gene: TRBV5-8; CDR3aa: ASKFRSYNEQF
j_gene: TRBJ1-5; d_gene: NA; v_gene: TRBV5-6; CDR3aa: ASSAQGTSNQPQH
j_gene: TRBJ2-7; d_gene: NA; v_gene: TRBV7-8; CDR3aa: ASSHSETAYEQY
j_gene: TRBJ2-1; d_gene: NA; v_gene: TRBV4-1; CDR3aa: ASSQGRLGGYNEQF
j_gene: TRBJ1-1; d_gene: NA; v_gene: TRBV16; CDR3aa: ASSRTGMNTEAF
j_gene: TRBJ1-2; d_gene: NA; v_gene: TRBV11-2; CDR3aa: ASSLDPDYGYT
j_gene: TRBJ1-3; d_gene: NA; v_gene: TRBV5-8; CDR3aa: ASSLRGGNTIY
j_gene: TRBJ2-3; d_gene: NA; v_gene: TRBV19; CDR3aa: ASSPRHTDTQY
j_gene: TRBJ1-2; d_gene: TRBD1; v_gene: TRBV4-3; CDR3aa: ASSQGRGDGYT
j_gene: TRBJ2-1; d_gene: NA; v_gene: TRBV29-1; CDR3aa: SVEGGLPARSYNEQF
j_gene: TRBJ1-6; d_gene: NA; v_gene: TRBV5-6; CDR3aa: ASSLARGEATSPLH
j_gene: TRBJ1-6; d_gene: TRBD1; v_gene: TRBV5-1; CDR3aa: ASSAGQGSSPLH
j_gene: TRBJ1-1; d_gene: NA; v_gene: TRBV7-2; CDR3aa: ASSPSTSNTEAF
j_gene: TRBJ1-2; d_gene: NA; v_gene: TRBV27; CDR3aa: ASRGGGPYGYT
j_gene: TRBJ1-5; d_gene: NA; v_gene: TRBV9; CDR3aa: ASSEREGSAEPQH
j_gene: TRBJ1-2; d_gene: NA; v_gene: TRBV12-5; CDR3aa: ASGLVLYGRDYGYT
j_gene: TRBJ1-4; d_gene: NA; v_gene: TRBV6-6; CDR3aa: ASKRYNEKLF
j_gene: TRBJ1-2; d_gene: NA; v_gene: TRBV5-1; CDR3aa: ASSLGSGDGYT
j_gene: TRBJ2-3; d_gene: NA; v_gene: TRBV28; CDR3aa: ASSLVDTQY
j_gene: TRBJ2-7; d_gene: NA; v_gene: TRBV28; CDR3aa: ASSSPDSRGYEQY
j_gene: TRBJ1-4; d_gene: NA; v_gene: TRBV5-1; CDR3aa: ASSLGGENEKLF
j_gene: TRBJ1-1; d_gene: NA; v_gene: TRBV7-9; CDR3aa: ASSSLGHPGSTEAF
j_gene: TRBJ1-6; d_gene: NA; v_gene: TRBV6-5; CDR3aa: ASSYSVGVDSPLH
j_gene: TRBJ1-5; d_gene: NA; v_gene: TRBV7-2; CDR3aa: ASSLQDNSNQPQH
j_gene: TRBJ1-4; d_gene: NA; v_gene: TRBV12-3/TRBV12-4; CDR3aa: ASSLNEKLF
j_gene: TRBJ2-2; d_gene: NA; v_gene: TRBV6-2/TRBV6-3; CDR3aa: ASSYFTGELF
j_gene: TRBJ1-6; d_gene: NA; v_gene: TRBV6-5; CDR3aa: ASRPGVSSPLH
j_gene: TRBJ1-6; d_gene: NA; v_gene: TRBV12-3/TRBV12-4; CDR3aa: ASSFPNSPLH
j_gene: TRBJ1-2; d_gene: NA; v_gene: TRBV7-2; CDR3aa: ASSQTGSAYGYT
j_gene: TRBJ1-6; d_gene: NA; v_gene: TRBV7-2; CDR3aa: ASSLGPLGYNSPLH
j_gene: TRBJ2-3; d_gene: TRBD2; v_gene: TRBV7-9; CDR3aa: ASSLAGGGADTQY
j_gene: TRBJ1-1; d_gene: TRBD1; v_gene: TRBV15; CDR3aa: ATSRDPAQGAEAF
j_gene: TRBJ2-2; d_gene: NA; v_gene: TRBV7-9; CDR3aa: ASSSPAGAVYTGELF
j_gene: TRBJ2-5; d_gene: NA; v_gene: TRBV7-2; CDR3aa: ASSLRREETQY
j_gene: TRBJ1-2; d_gene: NA; v_gene: TRBV6-2/TRBV6-3; CDR3aa: ASSRRQPDGYT